This TCR beta chain was found in a study of T cells in Graves' hyperthyroidism and ophthalmopathy. In the study overall: Peripheral blood was drawn at first diagnosis, prior to all treatment.

This CDR3 has 15 residues. Trimming pared 3 bases from V and 4 bases from J, leaving 15 bases between. In germline, CDR1 is KGHSH, CDR2 LQKENI. Whole-study results and caveats: A 13 V-J model separated ophthalmopathy from stable hyperthyroidism.

Hyperthyroidism in the patients, aged 18 to 65, was newly diagnosed and under 2 months in duration. Pregnant or lactating patients were excluded, as were those with uncontrolled infection or other autoimmune disease. Points on this clonotype: The antigen is undetermined.

RNA transcripts served as the template for amplifying TCR beta CDR3 regions. A first-round RT-PCR of the TCR CDR3 used the HTBI primer set. TCRdb independently ran MiXCR on the multiplex PCR reads; one entry per CDR3 protein. The sample shows 400,000 to 600,000 distinct CDR3 sequences, 20% to 25% of them seen only once. Sequenced material: blood. The clonotype comes from a man aged 18 to 30 with Graves' hyperthyroidism. The V and J genes are TRBV18 and TRBJ2-5; either TRBD1 or TRBD2 may supply D (5 bases each). Written as DNA, the CDR3 is TGTGCCAGCTCACCGTTATGGGGGTTTGGAGAGACCCAGTACTTC. This codes for CASSPLWGFGETQYF.